The source of this TCR beta chain is a study of cytomegalovirus exposure and HLA in healthy donors. In the study overall: Earlier sequencing of some 170 million T cells yielded around 100 million unique TCR beta sequences.

Whole-study results and caveats: Several of the most significant clusters appeared, in a later analysis, to be linked to common viral pathogens.

This CDR3 region has 14 residues. In germline, CDR1 is SGHTA, CDR2 FQGNSA. V lost 5 bases to trimming and J lost 0 bases, with 9 bases between them. With regard to this clone: Its antigen is still unknown.

PCR primers comprised 60 Vbeta and 13 Jbeta primers. TCRdb keeps only in-frame clones here, not all; method: immunoSEQ multiplex PCR. The repertoire holds about 110,000 clones, with approximately 83% as singletons. The sequenced material came from PBMCs. This TCR was sampled from a man aged 35-49 years in good health and CMV-seronegative. V gene TRBV7-2 combines with J gene TRBJ2-3; D not certain. Here the CDR3 DNA reads TGTGCCAGCAGCAGATTCACAAGCACAGATACGCAGTATTTT. This codes for CASSRFTSTDTQYF.